The entry below gives a single TCR beta chain sequence along with its context. Its antigen is unknown. The investigators split CD4+ cells into a CD45RA+ naive subset and a CD45RA-negative memory subset. Profiling relied on immunoSEQ multiplex PCR, and the TCRdb table lists in-frame clones only, not all of them. The sample contains some 2,500,000 clones, under 95% of which appear only once. These data belong to a study of shared clonotypes between healthy human individuals. In the study overall: Contributing individuals were two females and a few males aged 18 to 49.

Study findings and constraints: Sharing across four donors was highest in naive CD4 (around 5%) and lowest in memory CD8 (around 0.4%).

This clonotype originated in a man aged 18-30 years in good health. Some clones in this sample may be carry-over from other donors' samples. The specimen sequenced was naive CD4+ T cells from PBMCs. Subset meaning: CD45RA+ positively selected.

The CDR3 DNA reads as TGCGCCAGCAGCTTGGTTGTACGCTCCTACGAGCAGTACTTC. Its translation: CASSLVVRSYEQYF. The chain uses TRBV5-1 and TRBJ2-7; D remains ambiguous. Looked up from germline, CDR1 is SGHRS and CDR2 is YFSETQ. This CDR3 region has 14 residues. Trimming left V 0 bases short and J 0 bases short, with 7 bases between.